This T cell receptor (beta chain) comes out of a study of cytomegalovirus exposure and HLA in healthy donors. Study-level points and caveats: A later analysis reported that several of the most significant clusters appeared to be linked to common viral pathogens, among them Epstein-Barr virus.

Concerning this clone: The antigen is unknown.

Vbeta (60) and Jbeta (13) primers were used in the PCR. TCRdb's table, derived via immunoSEQ multiplex PCR, lists solely in-frame clones and lacks some. The sample holds about 160,000 clones, 80% seen once. This clonotype was sampled from a woman between 45 and 60 years old in good health and CMV-seronegative. Sequences were obtained from PBMCs.

Written as DNA, the CDR3 is TGTGCCAGCAGTTTATCTGGCCGGGGGCAGCCCCAGCATTTT. It is translated as CASSLSGRGQPQHF. The chain recombines TRBV28 with TRBJ1-5; perhaps TRBD1 as D (5 bases). The V end was cut by 1 base, the J end by 7 bases, with 11 bases between. The CDR3 sequence is 14 residues long. Germline CDR1 is MDHEN and CDR2 is SYDVKM.